The source of this T cell receptor beta chain is a study of cytomegalovirus exposure and HLA in healthy donors. In germline, CDR1 is MGHRA, CDR2 YSYEKL. The CDR3 sequence is 16 residues long. V dropped 4 bases and J dropped 1 base, with 15 bases sitting between them. TCRdb keeps only in-frame clones here, not all; method: immunoSEQ multiplex PCR. The sample carries approximately 97,000 clones, over 85% recorded once. The clonotype comes from a woman younger than 45 in good health and CMV-seropositive. The chain couples TRBV4-1 to TRBJ2-3; D possibly corresponds to TRBD2 (6 bases). The source material was PBMCs. DNA for the CDR3: TGCGCCAGCAGCCTAGCGGACATTGGGGGCACAGATACGCAGTATTTT. Amino acids: CASSLADIGGTDTQYF.